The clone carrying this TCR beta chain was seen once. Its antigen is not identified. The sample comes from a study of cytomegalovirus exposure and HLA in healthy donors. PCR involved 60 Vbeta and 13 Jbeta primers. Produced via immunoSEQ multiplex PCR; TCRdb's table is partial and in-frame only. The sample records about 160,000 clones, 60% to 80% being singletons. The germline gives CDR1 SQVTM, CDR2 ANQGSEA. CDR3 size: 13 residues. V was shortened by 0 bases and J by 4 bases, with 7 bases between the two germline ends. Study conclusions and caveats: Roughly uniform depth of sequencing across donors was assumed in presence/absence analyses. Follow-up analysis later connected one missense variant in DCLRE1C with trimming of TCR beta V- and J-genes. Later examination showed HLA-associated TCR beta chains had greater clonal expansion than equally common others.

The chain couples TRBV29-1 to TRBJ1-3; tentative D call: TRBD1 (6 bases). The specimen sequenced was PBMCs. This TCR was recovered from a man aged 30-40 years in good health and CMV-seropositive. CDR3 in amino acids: CSVEEGQGNTIYF. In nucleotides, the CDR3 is TGCAGCGTTGAAGAGGGACAAGGAAACACCATATATTTT.